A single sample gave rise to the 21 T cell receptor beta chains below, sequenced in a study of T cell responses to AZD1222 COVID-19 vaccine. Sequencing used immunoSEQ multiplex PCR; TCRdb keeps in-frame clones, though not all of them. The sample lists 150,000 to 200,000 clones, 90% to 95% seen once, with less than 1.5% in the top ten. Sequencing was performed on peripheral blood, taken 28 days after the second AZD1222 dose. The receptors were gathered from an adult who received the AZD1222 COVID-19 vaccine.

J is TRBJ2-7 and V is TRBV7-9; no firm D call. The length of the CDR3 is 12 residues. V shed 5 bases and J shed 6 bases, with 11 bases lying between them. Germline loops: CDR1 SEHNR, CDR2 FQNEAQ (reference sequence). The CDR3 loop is CASSPHSLEQYF. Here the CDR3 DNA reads TGTGCCAGCAGCCCTCACTCTCTCGAGCAGTACTTC. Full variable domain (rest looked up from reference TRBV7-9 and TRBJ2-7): DTGVSQNPRHKITKRGQNVTFRCDPISEHNRLYWYRQTLGQGPEFLTYFQNEAQLEKSRLLSDRFSAERPKGSFSTLEIQRTEQGDSAMYLCASSPHSLEQYFGPGTRLTVT.

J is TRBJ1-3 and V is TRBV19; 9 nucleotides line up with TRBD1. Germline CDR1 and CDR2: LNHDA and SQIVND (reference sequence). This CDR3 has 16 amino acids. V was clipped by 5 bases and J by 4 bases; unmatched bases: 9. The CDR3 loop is CASSVTGGALGNTIYF. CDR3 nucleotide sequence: TGTGCCAGTAGTGTTACAGGGGGCGCTTTGGGAAACACCATATATTTT.

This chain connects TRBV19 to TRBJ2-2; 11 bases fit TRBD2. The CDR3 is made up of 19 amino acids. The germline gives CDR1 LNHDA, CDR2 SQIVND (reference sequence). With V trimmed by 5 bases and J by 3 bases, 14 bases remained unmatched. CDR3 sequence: CASSLRTSGFVGYTGELFF. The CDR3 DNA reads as TGTGCCAGTAGTCTAAGGACTAGCGGGTTCGTTGGTTACACCGGGGAGCTGTTTTTT.

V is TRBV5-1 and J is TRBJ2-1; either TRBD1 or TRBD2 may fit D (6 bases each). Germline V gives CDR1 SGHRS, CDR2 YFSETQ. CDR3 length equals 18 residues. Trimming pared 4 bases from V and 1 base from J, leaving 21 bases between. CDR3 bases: TGCGCCAGCAGCATGGGGAGGCTTGGGGGGCCGTCCTACAATGAGCAGTTCTTC. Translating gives CASSMGRLGGPSYNEQFF.

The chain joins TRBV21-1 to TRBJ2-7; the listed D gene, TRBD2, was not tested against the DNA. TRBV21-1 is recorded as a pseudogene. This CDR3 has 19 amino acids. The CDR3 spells CASRAESGTSGGAPYEQYF. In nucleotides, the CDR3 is TGTGCCAGCAGAGCGGAATCCGGGACTAGCGGGGGGGCCCCCTACGAGCAGTACTTC.

CDR3 in amino acids: CATNRATEAFF. CDR3 nucleotide sequence: TGTGCCACCAATCGGGCAACTGAAGCTTTCTTT. The chain joins TRBV28 to TRBJ1-1; no clear D gene. There are 11 residues in the CDR3. Trimming stripped 10 bases from V and 5 bases from J, with 11 bases between. Germline CDR1 is MDHEN and CDR2 is SYDVKM. The complete variable domain, with remaining parts taken from reference TRBV28 and TRBJ1-1, reads DVKVTQSSRYLVKRTGEKVFLECVQDMDHENMFWYRQDPGLGLRLIYFSYDVKMKEKGDIPEGYSVSREKKERFSLILESASTNQTSMYLCATNRATEAFFGQGTRLTVV.

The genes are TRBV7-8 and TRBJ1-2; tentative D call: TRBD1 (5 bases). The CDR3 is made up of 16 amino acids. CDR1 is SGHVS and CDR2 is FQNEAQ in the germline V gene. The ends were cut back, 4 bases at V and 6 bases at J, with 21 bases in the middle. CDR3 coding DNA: TGTGCCAGCAGCTCAAATACAGCCCCGGGGCCCAATGGCTACACCTTC. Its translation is CASSSNTAPGPNGYTF.

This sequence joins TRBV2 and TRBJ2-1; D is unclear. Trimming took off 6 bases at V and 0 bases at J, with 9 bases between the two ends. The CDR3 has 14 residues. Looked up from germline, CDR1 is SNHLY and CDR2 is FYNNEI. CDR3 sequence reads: CASRNSDSYNEQFF. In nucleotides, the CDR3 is TGTGCCAGCAGGAATTCGGACTCCTACAATGAGCAGTTCTTC.

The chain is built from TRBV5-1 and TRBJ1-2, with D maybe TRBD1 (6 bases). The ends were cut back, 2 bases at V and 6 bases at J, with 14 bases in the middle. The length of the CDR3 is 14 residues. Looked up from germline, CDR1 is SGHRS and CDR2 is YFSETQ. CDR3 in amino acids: CASSFDTGANGYTF. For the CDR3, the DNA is TGCGCCAGCAGCTTTGATACGGGGGCCAATGGCTACACCTTC. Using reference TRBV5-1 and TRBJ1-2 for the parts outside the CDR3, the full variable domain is KAGVTQTPRYLIKTRGQQVTLSCSPISGHRSVSWYQQTPGQGLQFLFEYFSETQRNKGNFPGRFSGRQFSNSRSEMNVSTLELGDSALYLCASSFDTGANGYTFGSGTRLTVV.

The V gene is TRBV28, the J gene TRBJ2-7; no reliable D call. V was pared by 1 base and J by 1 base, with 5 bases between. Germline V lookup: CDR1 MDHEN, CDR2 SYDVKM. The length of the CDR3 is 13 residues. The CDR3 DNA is TGTGCCAGCAGTTTATCCCCTTCCTACGAGCAGTACTTC. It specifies CASSLSPSYEQYF.

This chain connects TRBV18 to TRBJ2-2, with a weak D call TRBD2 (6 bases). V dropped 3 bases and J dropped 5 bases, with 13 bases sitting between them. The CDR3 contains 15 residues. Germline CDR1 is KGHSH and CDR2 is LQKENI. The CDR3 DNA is TGTGCCAGCTCACCCCCTTTGGGGGGTACCGGGGAGCTGTTTTTT. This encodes CASSPPLGGTGELFF.

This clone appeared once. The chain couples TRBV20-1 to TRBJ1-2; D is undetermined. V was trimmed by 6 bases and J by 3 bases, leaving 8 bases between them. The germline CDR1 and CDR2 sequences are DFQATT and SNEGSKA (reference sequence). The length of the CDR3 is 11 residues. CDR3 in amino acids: CSARRYYGYTF. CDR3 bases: TGCAGTGCCCGACGGTACTATGGCTACACCTTC.

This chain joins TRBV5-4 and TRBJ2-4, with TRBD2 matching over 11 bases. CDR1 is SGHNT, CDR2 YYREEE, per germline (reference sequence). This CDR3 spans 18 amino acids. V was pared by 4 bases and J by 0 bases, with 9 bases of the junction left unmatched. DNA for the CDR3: TGTGCCAGCAGCCCATGGGCTAGCGGGAGGCTAGCCAAAAACATTCAGTACTTC. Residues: CASSPWASGRLAKNIQYF.

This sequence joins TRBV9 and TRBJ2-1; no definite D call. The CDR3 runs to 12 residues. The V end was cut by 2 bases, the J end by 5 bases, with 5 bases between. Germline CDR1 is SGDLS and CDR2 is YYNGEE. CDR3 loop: CASSVSNNEQFF. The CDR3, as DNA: TGTGCCAGCAGCGTTTCTAACAATGAGCAGTTCTTC.

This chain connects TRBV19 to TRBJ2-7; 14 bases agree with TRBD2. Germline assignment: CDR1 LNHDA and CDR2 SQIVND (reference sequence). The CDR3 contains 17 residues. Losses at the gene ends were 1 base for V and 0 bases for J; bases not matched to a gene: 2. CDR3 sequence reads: CASSIAGLAGASYEQYF. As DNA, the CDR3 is TGTGCCAGTAGTATAGCGGGACTAGCGGGGGCCTCCTACGAGCAGTACTTC. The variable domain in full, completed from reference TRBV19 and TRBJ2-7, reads DGGITQSPKYLFRKEGQNVTLSCEQNLNHDAMYWYRQDPGQGLRLIYYSQIVNDFQKGDIAEGYSVSREKKESFPLTVTSAQKNPTAFYLCASSIAGLAGASYEQYFGPGTRLTVT.

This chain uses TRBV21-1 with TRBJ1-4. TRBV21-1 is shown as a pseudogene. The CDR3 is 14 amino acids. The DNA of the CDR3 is TGTGCCAGCAGCGGAACCCGGCCGGGTGGAAAACTGTTTTTT. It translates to CASSGTRPGGKLFF.

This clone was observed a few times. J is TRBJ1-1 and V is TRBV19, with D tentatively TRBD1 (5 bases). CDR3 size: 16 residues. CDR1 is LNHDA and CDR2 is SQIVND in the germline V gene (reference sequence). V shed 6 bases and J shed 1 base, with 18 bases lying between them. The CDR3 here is CASSIAPGHWNTEAFF. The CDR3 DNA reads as TGTGCCAGTAGCATTGCCCCTGGACACTGGAACACTGAAGCTTTCTTT.

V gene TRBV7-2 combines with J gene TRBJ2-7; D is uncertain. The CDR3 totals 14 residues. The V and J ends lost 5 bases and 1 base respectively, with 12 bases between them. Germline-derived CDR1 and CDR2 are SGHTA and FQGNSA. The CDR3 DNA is TGTGCCAGCAGCCCAGTCGGGTTTTCCTACGAGCAGTACTTC. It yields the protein CASSPVGFSYEQYF.

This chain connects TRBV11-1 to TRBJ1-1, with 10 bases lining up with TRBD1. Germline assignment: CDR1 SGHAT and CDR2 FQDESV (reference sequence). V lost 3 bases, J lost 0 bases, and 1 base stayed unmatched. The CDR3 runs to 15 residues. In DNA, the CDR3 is TGTGCCAGCAGCTTGGGGACAGGGGTGAACACTGAAGCTTTCTTT. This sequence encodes CASSLGTGVNTEAFF.

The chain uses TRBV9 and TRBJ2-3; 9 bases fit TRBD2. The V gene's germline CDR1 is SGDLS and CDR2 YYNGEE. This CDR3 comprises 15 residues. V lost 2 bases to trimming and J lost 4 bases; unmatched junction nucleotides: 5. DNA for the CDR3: TGTGCCAGCAGCGTTAGCGGGAGCAGGGCAGATACGCAGTATTTT. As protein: CASSVSGSRADTQYF.

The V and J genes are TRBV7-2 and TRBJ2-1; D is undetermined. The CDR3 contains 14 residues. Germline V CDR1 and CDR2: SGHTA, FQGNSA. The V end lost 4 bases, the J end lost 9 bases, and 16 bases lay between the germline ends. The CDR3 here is CASSSAVERTEQFF. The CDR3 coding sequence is TGTGCCAGCAGCTCCGCAGTTGAACGTACTGAGCAGTTCTTC. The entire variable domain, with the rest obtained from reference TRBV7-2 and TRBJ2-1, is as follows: GAGVSQSPSNKVTEKGKDVELRCDPISGHTALYWYRQSLGQGLEFLIYFQGNSAPDKSGLPSDRFSAERTGGSVSTLTIQRTQQEDSAVYLCASSSAVERTEQFFGPGTRLTVL.